This T cell receptor beta chain was obtained from a study of identical twins. Study-wide results and limits: Modeled out-of-frame TCR alpha sharing in monozygotic twins fell below observed levels. Twins' excess sharing was less marked for out-of-frame beta sequences.

After template switching added a universal primer site, the resulting cDNA carried unique molecular identifiers. TCRdb itself ran the 5' RACE reads through MiXCR, one entry per CDR3 protein. The data contain 700,000 to 950,000 distinct CDR3 sequences, 9% to 15% of them singletons. Germline V gene lookup returns CDR1 LGHNA and CDR2 YNFKEQ. Trimming cost V 0 bases and J 4 bases; bases outside gene matches: 7. This CDR3 is 16 amino acids long. Concerning this clonotype itself: Its antigen is unidentified.

This sample was shared with a second study, whose subject was yellow fever vaccine responses in identical twins. As reported in that work: After vaccination, twins' T cell response reportedly seemed partly convergent, partly personalized.

This sequence was found in a woman aged 18-30 years in good health. This sequence joins TRBV4-2 and TRBJ2-5, with TRBD1 matching over 8 bases. The sequenced material came from PBMCs. CDR3 bases: TGTGCCAGCAGCCAAGATGGCGGGACAGGCGGAGAGACCCAGTACTTC. Amino acid sequence: CASSQDGGTGGETQYF.